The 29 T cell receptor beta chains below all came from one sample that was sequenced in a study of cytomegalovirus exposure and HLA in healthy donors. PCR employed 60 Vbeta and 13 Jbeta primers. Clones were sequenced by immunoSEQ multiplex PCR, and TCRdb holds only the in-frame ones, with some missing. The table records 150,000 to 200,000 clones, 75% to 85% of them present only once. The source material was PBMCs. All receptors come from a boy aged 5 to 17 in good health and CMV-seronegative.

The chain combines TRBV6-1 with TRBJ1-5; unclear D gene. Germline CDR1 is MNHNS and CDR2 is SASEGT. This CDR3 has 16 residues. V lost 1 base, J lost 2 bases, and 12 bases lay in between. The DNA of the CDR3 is TGTGCCAGCAGTGAAGTAGCGAACCGAGGCAATCAGCCCCAGCATTTT. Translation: CASSEVANRGNQPQHF.

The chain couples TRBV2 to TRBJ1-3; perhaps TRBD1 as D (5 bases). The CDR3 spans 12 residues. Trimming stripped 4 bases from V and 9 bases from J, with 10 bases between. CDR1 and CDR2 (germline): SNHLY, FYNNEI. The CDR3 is CASSVMGGTIYF. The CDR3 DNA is TGTGCCAGCAGTGTCATGGGGGGCACCATATATTTT.

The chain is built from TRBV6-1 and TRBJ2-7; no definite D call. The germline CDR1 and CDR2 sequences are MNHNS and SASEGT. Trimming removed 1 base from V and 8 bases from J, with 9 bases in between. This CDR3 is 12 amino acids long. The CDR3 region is CASSEGESKQYF. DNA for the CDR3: TGTGCCAGCAGTGAAGGAGAGTCCAAGCAGTACTTC.

CDR3 DNA sequence: TGTGCCAGCAGTTACCTGACAGGGAGAGAGACCCAGTACTTC. It encodes CASSYLTGRETQYF. The chain uses TRBV6-5 and TRBJ2-5; 7 nucleotides line up with TRBD1. V was pared by 2 bases and J by 4 bases, with 4 bases of the junction left unmatched. CDR1 is MNHEY, CDR2 SVGAGI, per germline. The CDR3 length is 14 residues.

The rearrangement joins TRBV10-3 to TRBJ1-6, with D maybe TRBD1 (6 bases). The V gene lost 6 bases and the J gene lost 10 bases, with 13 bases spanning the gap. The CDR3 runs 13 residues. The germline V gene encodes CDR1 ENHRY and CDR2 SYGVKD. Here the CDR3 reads CAIRGAEESPLHF. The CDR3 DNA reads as TGTGCCATCAGGGGGGCCGAAGAATCACCCCTCCACTTT.

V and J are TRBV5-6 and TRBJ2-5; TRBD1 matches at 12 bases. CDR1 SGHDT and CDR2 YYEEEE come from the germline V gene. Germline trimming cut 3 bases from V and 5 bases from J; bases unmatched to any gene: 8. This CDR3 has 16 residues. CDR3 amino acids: CASSSPGTGGWETQYF. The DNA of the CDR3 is TGTGCCAGCAGCTCCCCCGGGACAGGGGGCTGGGAGACCCAGTACTTC.

DNA of the CDR3: TGTGCCAGCAGCTTAGCCCCGACTCGGAGGGCTTTCTTT. This sequence encodes CASSLAPTRRAFF. The genes are TRBV11-3 and TRBJ1-1, with unresolved D. The CDR3 has 13 amino acids. Trimming left V 1 base short and J 11 bases short, with 14 bases between. Germline lookup yields CDR1 SGHNT and CDR2 YENEEA.

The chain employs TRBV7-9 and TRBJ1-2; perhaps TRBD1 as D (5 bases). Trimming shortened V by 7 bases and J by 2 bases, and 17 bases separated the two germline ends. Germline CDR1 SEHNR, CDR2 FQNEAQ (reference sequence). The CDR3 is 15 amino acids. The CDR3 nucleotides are TGTGCCAGCATCCGCAAGGACAATCCCAACTATGGCTACACCTTC. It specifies CASIRKDNPNYGYTF. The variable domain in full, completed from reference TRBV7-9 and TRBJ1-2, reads DTGVSQNPRHKITKRGQNVTFRCDPISEHNRLYWYRQTLGQGPEFLTYFQNEAQLEKSRLLSDRFSAERPKGSFSTLEIQRTEQGDSAMYLCASIRKDNPNYGYTFGSGTRLTVV.

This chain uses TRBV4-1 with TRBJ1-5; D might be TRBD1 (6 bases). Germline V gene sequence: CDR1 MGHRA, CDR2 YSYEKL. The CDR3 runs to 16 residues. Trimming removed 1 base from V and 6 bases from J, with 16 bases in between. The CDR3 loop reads CASSQGGTSGSQPQHF. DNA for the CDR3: TGCGCCAGCAGCCAAGGGGGGACATCGGGGAGTCAGCCCCAGCATTTT.

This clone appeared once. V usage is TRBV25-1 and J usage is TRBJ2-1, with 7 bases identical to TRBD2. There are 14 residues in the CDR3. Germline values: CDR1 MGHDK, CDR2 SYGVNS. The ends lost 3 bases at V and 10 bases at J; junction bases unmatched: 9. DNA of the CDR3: TGTGCCAGCAGTGACGCGCTAATGCGGGGGGAGCAGTTCTTC. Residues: CASSDALMRGEQFF.

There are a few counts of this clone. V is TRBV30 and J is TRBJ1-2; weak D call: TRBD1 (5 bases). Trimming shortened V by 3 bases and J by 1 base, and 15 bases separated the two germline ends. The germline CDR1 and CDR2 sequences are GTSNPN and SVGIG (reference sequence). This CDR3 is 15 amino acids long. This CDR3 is CAWRISGLVNYGYTF. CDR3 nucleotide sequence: TGTGCCTGGAGGATCTCGGGACTTGTTAACTATGGCTACACCTTC.

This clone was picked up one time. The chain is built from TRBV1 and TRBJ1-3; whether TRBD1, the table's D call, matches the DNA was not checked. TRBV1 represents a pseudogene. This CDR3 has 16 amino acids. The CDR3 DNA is TGCACCAGCAGCCACGTTGACAGGTACTCTGGAAACACCATATATTTT. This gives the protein CTSSHVDRYSGNTIYF.

The CDR3 DNA follows: TGTGCCAGCAGCCAAGATCAGGGGAATCAGCCCCAGCATTTT. Protein: CASSQDQGNQPQHF. The chain has TRBV4-2 and TRBJ1-5; TRBD1 is a possible D gene (6 bases). The CDR3 spans 14 residues. V lost 0 bases to trimming and J lost 4 bases, with 7 bases between them. CDR1 and CDR2 from the germline V gene are LGHNA and YNFKEQ.

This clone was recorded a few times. DNA of the CDR3: TGTGCCAGCAGCACCAACCCTTCCGGTCGTAGGGACAGGGGTGGGAGCTATGGCTACACCTTC. It translates to CASSTNPSGRRDRGGSYGYTF. The rearrangement joins TRBV13 to TRBJ1-2; 10 bases fit TRBD1. The J segment lost 4 bases and the V segment lost 5 bases, leaving 25 bases of the junction unmatched. Germline CDR1 PRHDT, CDR2 FYEKMQ (reference sequence). This CDR3 is built from 21 residues. The full variable domain, in which reference TRBV13 and TRBJ1-2 provide the parts outside the CDR3, is AAGVIQSPRHLIKEKRETATLKCYPIPRHDTVYWYQQGPGQDPQFLISFYEKMQSDKGSIPDRFSAQQFSDYHSELNMSSLELGDSALYFCASSTNPSGRRDRGGSYGYTFGSGTRLTVV.

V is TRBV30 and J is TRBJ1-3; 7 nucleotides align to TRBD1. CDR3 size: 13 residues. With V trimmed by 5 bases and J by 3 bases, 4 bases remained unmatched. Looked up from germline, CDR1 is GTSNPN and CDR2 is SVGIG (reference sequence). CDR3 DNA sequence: TGTGCCTGGTTTACAGGGGTTGGAAACACCATATATTTT. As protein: CAWFTGVGNTIYF.

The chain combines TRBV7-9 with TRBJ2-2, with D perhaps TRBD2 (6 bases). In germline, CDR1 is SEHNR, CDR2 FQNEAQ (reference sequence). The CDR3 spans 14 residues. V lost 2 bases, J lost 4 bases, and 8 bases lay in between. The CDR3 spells CASSLTGGTGELFF. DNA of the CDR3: TGTGCCAGCAGCTTAACCGGGGGCACCGGGGAGCTGTTTTTT.

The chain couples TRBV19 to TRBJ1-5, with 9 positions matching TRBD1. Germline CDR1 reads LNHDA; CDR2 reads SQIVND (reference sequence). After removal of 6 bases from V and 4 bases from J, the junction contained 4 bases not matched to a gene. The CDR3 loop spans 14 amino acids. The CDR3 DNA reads TGTGCCAGTAGGATCGGACAGGGGAATCAGCCCCAGCATTTT. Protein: CASRIGQGNQPQHF.

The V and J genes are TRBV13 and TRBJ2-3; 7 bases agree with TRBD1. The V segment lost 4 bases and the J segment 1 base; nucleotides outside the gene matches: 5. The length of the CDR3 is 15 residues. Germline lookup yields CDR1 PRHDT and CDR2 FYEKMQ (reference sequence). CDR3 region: CASSSRQGRTDTQYF. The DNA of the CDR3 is TGTGCCAGCAGCTCCCGACAGGGTCGCACAGATACGCAGTATTTT.

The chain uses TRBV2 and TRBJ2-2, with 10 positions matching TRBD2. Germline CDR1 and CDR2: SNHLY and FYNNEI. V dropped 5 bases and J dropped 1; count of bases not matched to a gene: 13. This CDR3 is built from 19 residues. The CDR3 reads CASSPPITTSGWNTGELFF. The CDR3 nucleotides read TGTGCCAGCAGTCCTCCCATTACGACTAGCGGGTGGAACACCGGGGAGCTGTTTTTT.

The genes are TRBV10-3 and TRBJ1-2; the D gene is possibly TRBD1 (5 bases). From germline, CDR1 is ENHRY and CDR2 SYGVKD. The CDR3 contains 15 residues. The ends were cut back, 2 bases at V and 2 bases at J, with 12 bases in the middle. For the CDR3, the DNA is TGTGCCATCAGTGAGGAGACAGCCCCGAACTATGGCTACACCTTC. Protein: CAISEETAPNYGYTF.

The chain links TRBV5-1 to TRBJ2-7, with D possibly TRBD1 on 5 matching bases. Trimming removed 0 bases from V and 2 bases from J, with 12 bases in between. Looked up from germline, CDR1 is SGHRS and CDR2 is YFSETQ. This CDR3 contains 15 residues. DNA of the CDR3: TGCGCCAGCAGCTTGGTGGCAGGGCGCACCTACGAGCAGTACTTC. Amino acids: CASSLVAGRTYEQYF.

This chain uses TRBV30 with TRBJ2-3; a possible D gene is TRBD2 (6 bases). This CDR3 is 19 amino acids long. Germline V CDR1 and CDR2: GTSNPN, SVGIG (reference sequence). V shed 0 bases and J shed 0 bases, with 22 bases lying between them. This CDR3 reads CAWSVFSPNGGGSTDTQYF. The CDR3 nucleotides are TGTGCCTGGAGTGTTTTCTCCCCCAACGGGGGAGGTAGCACAGATACGCAGTATTTT.

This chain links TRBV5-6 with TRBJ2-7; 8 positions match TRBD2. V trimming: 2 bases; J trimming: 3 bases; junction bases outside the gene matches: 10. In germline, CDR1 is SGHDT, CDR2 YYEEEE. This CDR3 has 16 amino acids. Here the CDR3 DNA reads TGTGCCAGCAGCTTTTTTGCCACTAGCGGTAACTACGAGCAGTACTTC. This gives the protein CASSFFATSGNYEQYF.

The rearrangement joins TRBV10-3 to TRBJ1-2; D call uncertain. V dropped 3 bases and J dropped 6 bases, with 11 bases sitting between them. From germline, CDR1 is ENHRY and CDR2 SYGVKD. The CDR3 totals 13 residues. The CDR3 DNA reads TGTGCCATCAGTGACAGCCTGGAGGATGGCTACACCTTC. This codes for CAISDSLEDGYTF.

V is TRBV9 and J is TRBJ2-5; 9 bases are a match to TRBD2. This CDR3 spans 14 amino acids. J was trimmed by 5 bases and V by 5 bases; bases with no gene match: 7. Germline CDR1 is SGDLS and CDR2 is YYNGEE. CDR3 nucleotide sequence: TGTGCCAGCAGTCGTAGCGGGAGAGGGGAGACCCAGTACTTC. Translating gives CASSRSGRGETQYF. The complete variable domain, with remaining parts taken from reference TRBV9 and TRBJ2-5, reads DSGVTQTPKHLITATGQRVTLRCSPRSGDLSVYWYQQSLDQGLQFLIQYYNGEERAKGNILERFSAQQFPDLHSELNLSSLELGDSALYFCASSRSGRGETQYFGPGTRLLVL.

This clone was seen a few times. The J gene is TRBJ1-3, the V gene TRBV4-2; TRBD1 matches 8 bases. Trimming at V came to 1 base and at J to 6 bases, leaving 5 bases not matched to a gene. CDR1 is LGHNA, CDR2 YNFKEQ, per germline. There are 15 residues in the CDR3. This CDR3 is CASSQVDRELNTIYF. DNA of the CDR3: TGTGCCAGCAGCCAAGTGGACAGGGAATTAAACACCATATATTTT.

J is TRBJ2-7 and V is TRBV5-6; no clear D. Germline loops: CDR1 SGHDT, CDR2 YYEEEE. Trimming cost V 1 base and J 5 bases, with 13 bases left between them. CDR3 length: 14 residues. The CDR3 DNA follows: TGTGCCAGCAGCTTGCTCGGTGGTATGGACGAGCAGTACTTC. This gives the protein CASSLLGGMDEQYF.

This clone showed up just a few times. CDR3 protein: CAVTPGSENTEAFF. CDR3 coding DNA: TGTGCCGTCACTCCAGGGTCGGAGAACACTGAAGCTTTCTTT. The V gene is TRBV25-1, the J gene TRBJ1-1, with D maybe TRBD1 (5 bases). Trimming pared 11 bases from V and 1 base from J, leaving 17 bases between. The CDR3 length is 14 residues. CDR1 and CDR2 from the germline V gene are MGHDK and SYGVNS.

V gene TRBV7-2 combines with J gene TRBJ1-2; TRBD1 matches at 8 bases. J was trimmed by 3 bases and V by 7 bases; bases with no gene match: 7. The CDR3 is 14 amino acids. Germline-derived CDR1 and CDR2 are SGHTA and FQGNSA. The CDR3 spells CASTPDRVDYGYTF. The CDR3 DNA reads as TGTGCCAGCACCCCGGACAGGGTCGACTATGGCTACACCTTC.